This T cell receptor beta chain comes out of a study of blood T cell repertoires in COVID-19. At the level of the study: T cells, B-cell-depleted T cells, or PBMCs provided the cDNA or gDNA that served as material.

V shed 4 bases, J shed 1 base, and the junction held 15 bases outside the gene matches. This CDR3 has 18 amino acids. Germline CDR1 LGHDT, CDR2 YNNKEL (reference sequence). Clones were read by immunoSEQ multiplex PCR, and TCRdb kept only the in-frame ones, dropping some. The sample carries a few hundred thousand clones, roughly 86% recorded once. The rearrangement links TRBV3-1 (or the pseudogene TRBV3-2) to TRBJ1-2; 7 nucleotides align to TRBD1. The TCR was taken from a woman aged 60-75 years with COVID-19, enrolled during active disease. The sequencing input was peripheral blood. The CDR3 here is CASSPLRTGNSYNYGYTF. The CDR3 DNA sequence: TGTGCCAGCAGCCCACTCCGGACAGGCAACTCTTATAACTATGGCTACACCTTC.